This TCR beta chain was recovered during a study of human T cells and chemical hapten exposure. MiXCR, run by TCRdb on the RACE reads, gives a single entry per CDR3 protein. The data show about 84,000 distinct CDR3 sequences, under 11% seen once. This clonotype was detected only a few times. The CDR3 is 16 residues long. Germline V gene sequence: CDR1 MGHRA, CDR2 YSYEKL. V gave up 1 base and J gave up 4 bases, with 14 bases separating them. Described time point: patch test 2, 6 weeks after DPC sensitization. Treatment here: therapeutic diphenylcyclopropenone sensitization with weekly scalp DPC. This rearrangement joins TRBV4-1 to TRBJ2-1; D not certain. The sequence was obtained from a woman in her fifties or sixties with alopecia areata. Some clones in this sample may be carry-over from other donors' samples. Sequencing used whole blood, obtained in connection with sensitization to the hapten diphenylcyclopropenone (DPC). In DNA, the CDR3 is TGCGCCAGCAGCCAAGGCCTGGGTATGGGATACAATGAGCAGTTCTTC. This encodes CASSQGLGMGYNEQFF.